This T cell receptor (beta chain) was recorded in a study of CD8+CD57+ T cells in acquired aplastic anemia (dated by TCRdb to about 2018). Describing the broader study: On average, sorted CD4+ and CD8+ cells yielded 2.5 to 3.5 ug of extracted DNA, with a range of about 0.17 to 27.4 ug. Healthy donor samples averaged around 10 million reads for CD4+ and approximately 11 million for CD8+ cells.

Via the germline V gene, CDR1 is KGHDR and CDR2 SFDVKD. The CDR3 runs 13 residues from the cysteine to the phenylalanine. Only the CDR3 part of the read is kept: 39 bases, read in frame from the first base. V gives up 4 bases and J gives up 3 bases, and the segment between their germline ends measures 9 bases. In the study, sorted CD4+ and CD8+ blood T cells from patients with severe aplastic anemia and from healthy subjects underwent deep sequencing of TCR repertoires. Ficoll-Paque density gradient centrifugation was used to isolate peripheral blood mononuclear cells. Before DNA extraction, CD4+ and CD8+ T cells were sorted with FACS or magnetic beads. Profiling of TCR beta VDJ combinations and CDR3 sequences used genomic DNA as the template. An Illumina HiSeq 2000 was the platform used for TCR repertoire sequencing. Concerning the study's data processing: TRBV/TRBJ rearrangement plots, CDR3 size and DJ length profiles, and Simpson's diversity index were used to assess repertoires. Whichever DNA sequence was most abundant in the deep sequencing data was defined as the immunodominant clone. CDR3 amino acid sequences were screened for sharing across subjects and compared with published repertoires and the VDJdb database. TCRdb reprocessed the public reads (quality trimming at Q25 with fastp, clone calling with MiXCR) and kept in-frame beta chains. Rows with one shared CDR3 protein collapse into an entry with the most common genes and DNA. TCRdb assigned the V and J calls; the authors' analysis was not used. The sample records 200,000 to 250,000 distinct CDR3 sequences, approximately 35% of which are singletons. More than 0.95% of the sample is taken by the ten largest.

This clonotype was observed many times. The clone's antigen remains unknown. No per-base quality is available; no much larger clone lies one base away. Paper-wide results and their limitations: About 28 CD8+ CDR3 sequences were found in both patients and controls but appeared to be highly expressed in patients and within the immunodominant clones of the patients. CD8+ Simpson's diversity did not differ significantly between patients and healthy controls (P=0.060).

This receptor was identified in a human donor in good health, serving as a control. The chain was built from TRBV24-1 and TRBJ2-7; matching of 5 bases hints at TRBD2 as the D gene. The sample taken for sequencing was sorted CD4+, CD8+, or CD8+CD57+ T cells (not recorded which) from PBMCs. The CDR3 is CATSDSDYYEQYF. The DNA sequence is TGTGCCACCAGTGACTCTGACTACTACGAGCAGTACTTC.